The sequence of this T cell receptor beta chain was determined in a study of graft-versus-host responses after intestinal transplantation. Whole-study context: Tacrolimus plus steroids were given to all recipients for approximately 3 years, preceded by anti-thymocyte globulin induction. General observations from the study: In patients with graft-donor T cell macrochimerism, allograft graft-versus-host to host-versus-graft clonal ratios were high. Declining HvG levels early post-transplant were linked to peak circulating GvH clone levels. Present in recipient marrow, GvH clones included some that appeared first in ileum or blood.

In regard to this clone: The antigen is undetermined.

The data were produced by immunoSEQ multiplex PCR, yet TCRdb's version contains in-frame clones alone and is incomplete. The table has over 100,000 clones, around nine tenths seen once. Germline CDR1 is DFQATT and CDR2 is SNEGSKA (reference sequence). The CDR3 covers 11 residues. The V and J ends lost 3 bases and 3 bases respectively, with 3 bases between them. This TCR was sampled from a human donor who was the organ donor for an intestinal transplant. Sequences were derived from unstimulated CD4+ T cells sorted from spleen or lymph node cells, sampled before transplant. The rearrangement links TRBV20-1 to TRBJ1-3; D is unresolved. The CDR3 protein is CSASVGNTIYF. CDR3 nucleotides: TGCAGTGCTAGTGTTGGAAACACCATATATTTT.